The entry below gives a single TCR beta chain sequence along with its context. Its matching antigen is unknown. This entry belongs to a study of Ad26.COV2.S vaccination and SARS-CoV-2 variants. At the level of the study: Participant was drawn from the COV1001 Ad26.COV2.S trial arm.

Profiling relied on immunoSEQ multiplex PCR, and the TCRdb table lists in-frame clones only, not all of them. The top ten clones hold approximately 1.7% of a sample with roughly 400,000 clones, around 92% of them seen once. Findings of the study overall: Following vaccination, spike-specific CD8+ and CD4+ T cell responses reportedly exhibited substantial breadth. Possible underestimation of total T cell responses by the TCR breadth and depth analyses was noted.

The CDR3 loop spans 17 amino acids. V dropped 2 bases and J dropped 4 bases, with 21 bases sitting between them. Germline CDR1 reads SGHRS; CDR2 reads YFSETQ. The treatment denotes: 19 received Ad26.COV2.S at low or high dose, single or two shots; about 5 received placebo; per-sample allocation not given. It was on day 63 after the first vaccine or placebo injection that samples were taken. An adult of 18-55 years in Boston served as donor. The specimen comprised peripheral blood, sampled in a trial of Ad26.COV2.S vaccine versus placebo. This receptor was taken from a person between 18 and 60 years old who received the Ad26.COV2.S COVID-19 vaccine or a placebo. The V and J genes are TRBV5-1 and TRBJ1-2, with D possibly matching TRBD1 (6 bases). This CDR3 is CASSFDRSREGVYGYTF. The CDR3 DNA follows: TGCGCCAGCAGCTTCGACAGGAGTAGAGAGGGTGTCTATGGCTACACCTTC.